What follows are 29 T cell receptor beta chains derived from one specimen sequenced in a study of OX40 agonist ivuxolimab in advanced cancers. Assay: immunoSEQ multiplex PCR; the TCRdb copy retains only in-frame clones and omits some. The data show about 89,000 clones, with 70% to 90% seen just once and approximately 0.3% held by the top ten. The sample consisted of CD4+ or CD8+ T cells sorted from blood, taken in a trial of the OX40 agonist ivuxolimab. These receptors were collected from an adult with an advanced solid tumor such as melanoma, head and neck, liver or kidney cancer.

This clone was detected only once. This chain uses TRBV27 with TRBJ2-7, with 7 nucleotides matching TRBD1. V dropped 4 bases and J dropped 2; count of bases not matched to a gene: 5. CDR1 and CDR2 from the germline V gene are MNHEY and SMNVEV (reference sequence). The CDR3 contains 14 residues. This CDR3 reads CASSSPGQTYEQYF. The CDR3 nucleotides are TGTGCCAGCAGTTCACCGGGACAGACCTACGAGCAGTACTTC.

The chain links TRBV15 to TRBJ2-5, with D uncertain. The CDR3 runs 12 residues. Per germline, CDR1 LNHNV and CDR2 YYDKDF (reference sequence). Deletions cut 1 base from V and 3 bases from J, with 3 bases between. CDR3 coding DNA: TGTGCCACCAGCAGAGCAGAAGAGACCCAGTACTTC. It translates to CATSRAEETQYF.

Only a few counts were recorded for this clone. The CDR3 here is CASSGHVDRGGNSPLHF. The CDR3 DNA sequence: TGTGCCAGCAGCGGACACGTCGACAGGGGCGGTAATTCACCCCTCCACTTT. This chain connects TRBV11-2 to TRBJ1-6; TRBD1 aligns across 8 bases. The V gene end was trimmed by 5 bases and the J gene end by 6 bases; junction bases not matched to a gene: 12. This CDR3 has 17 residues. CDR1 and CDR2 (germline): SGHAT, FQNNGV.

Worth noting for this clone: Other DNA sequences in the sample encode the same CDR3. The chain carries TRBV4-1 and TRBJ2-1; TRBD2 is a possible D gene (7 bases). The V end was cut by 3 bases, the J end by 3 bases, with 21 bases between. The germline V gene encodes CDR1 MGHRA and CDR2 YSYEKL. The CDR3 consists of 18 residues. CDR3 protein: CASSQDPGAGALYNEQFF. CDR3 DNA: TGCGCCAGCAGCCAGGACCCTGGGGCGGGGGCCCTCTACAATGAGCAGTTCTTC.

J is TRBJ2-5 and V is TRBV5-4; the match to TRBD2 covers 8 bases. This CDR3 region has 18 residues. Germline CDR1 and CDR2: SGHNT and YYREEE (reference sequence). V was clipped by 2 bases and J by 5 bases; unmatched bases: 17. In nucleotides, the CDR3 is TGTGCCAGCAGCTTCCCGAACTCCGGGACTAGGTCAATGGAGACCCAGTACTTC. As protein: CASSFPNSGTRSMETQYF.

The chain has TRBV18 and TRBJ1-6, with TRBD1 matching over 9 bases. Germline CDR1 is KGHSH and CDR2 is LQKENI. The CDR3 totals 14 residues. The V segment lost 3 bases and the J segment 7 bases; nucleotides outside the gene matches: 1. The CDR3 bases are TGTGCCAGCTCACCCACAGGGGGCAATTCACCCCTCCACTTT. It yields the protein CASSPTGGNSPLHF.

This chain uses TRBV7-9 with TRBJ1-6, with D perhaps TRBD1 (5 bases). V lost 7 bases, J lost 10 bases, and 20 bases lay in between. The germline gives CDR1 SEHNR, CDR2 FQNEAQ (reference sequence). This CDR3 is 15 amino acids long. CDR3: CASKVAGRRDSPLHF. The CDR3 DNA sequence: TGTGCCAGCAAAGTTGCGGGCCGCCGGGACTCACCCCTCCACTTT.

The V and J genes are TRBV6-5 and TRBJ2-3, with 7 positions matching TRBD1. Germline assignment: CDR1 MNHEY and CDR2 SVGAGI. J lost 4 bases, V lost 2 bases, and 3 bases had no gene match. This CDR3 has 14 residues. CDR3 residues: CASSYGQGADTQYF. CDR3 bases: TGTGCCAGCAGTTACGGCCAGGGGGCAGATACGCAGTATTTT.

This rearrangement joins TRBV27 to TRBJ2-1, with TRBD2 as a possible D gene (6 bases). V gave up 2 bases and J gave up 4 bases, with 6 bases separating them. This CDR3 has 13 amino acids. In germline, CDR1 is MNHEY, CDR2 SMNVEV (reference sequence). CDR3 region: CASSLGGYNEQFF. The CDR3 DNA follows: TGTGCCAGCAGTTTAGGGGGGTACAATGAGCAGTTCTTC.

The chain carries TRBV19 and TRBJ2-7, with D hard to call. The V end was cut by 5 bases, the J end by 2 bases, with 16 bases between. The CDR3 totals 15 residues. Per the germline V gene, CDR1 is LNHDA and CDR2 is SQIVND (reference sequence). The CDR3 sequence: CASSFRLTTTYEQYF. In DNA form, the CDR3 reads TGTGCCAGTAGTTTTCGATTGACGACCACCTACGAGCAGTACTTC.

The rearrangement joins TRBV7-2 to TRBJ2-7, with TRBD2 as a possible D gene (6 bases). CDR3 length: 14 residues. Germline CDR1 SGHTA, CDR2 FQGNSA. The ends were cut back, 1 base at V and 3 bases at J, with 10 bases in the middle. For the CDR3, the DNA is TGTGCCAGCAGCTTAGTTCCGGGGGACTACGAGCAGTACTTC. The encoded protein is CASSLVPGDYEQYF.

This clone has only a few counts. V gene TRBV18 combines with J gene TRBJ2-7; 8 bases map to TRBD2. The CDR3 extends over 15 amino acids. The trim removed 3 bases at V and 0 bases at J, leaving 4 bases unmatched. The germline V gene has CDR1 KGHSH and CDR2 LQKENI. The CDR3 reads CASSPVAGSSYEQYF. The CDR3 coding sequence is TGTGCCAGCTCACCTGTAGCGGGGTCCTCCTACGAGCAGTACTTC. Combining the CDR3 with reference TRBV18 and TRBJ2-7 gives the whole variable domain NAGVMQNPRHLVRRRGQEARLRCSPMKGHSHVYWYRQLPEEGLKFMVYLQKENIIDESGMPKERFSAEFPKEGPSILRIQQVVRGDSAAYFCASSPVAGSSYEQYFGPGTRLTVT.

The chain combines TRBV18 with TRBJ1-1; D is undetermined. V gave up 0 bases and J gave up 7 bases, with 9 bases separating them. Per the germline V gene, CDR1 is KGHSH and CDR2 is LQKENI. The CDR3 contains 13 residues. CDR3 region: CASSPPSTYEAFF. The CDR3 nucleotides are TGTGCCAGCTCACCACCGTCTACGTATGAAGCTTTCTTT.

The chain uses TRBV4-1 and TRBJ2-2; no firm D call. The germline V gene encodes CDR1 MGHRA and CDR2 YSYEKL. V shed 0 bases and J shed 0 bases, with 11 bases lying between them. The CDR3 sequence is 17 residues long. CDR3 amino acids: CASSQDRARANTGELFF. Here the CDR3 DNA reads TGCGCCAGCAGCCAAGATCGGGCCCGTGCGAACACCGGGGAGCTGTTTTTT.

The CDR3: CASSQDAVEAGILTGELFF. For the CDR3, the DNA is TGCGCCAGCAGCCAAGATGCGGTGGAAGCGGGGATTCTCACCGGGGAGCTGTTTTTT. The V and J genes are TRBV4-3 and TRBJ2-2; 7 bases match TRBD2. The germline CDR1 and CDR2 sequences are LGHNA and YSLEER. This CDR3 comprises 19 residues. V trimming: 0 bases; J trimming: 4 bases; junction bases outside the gene matches: 14.

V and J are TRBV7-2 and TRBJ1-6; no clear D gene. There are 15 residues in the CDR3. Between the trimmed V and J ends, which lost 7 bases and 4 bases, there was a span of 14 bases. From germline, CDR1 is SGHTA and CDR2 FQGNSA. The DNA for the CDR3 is TGTGCCAGCAACATAGCGGCGGGGTATAATTCACCCCTCCACTTT. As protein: CASNIAAGYNSPLHF. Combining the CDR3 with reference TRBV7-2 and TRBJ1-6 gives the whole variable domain GAGVSQSPSNKVTEKGKDVELRCDPISGHTALYWYRQSLGQGLEFLIYFQGNSAPDKSGLPSDRFSAERTGGSVSTLTIQRTQQEDSAVYLCASNIAAGYNSPLHFGNGTRLTVT.

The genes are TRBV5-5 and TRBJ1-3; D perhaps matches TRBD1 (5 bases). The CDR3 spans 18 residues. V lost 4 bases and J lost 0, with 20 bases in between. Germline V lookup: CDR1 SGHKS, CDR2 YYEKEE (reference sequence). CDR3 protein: CASSRQLGDLSSGNTIYF. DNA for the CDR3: TGTGCCAGCAGCCGACAGCTAGGGGACTTAAGCTCTGGAAACACCATATATTTT.

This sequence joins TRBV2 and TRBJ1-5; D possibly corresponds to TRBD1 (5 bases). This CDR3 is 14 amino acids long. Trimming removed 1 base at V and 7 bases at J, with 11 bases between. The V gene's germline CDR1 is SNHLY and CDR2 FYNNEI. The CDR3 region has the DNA TGTGCCAGCAGTGAAGGTAGGGGAGGGCAGCCCCAGCATTTT. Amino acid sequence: CASSEGRGGQPQHF.

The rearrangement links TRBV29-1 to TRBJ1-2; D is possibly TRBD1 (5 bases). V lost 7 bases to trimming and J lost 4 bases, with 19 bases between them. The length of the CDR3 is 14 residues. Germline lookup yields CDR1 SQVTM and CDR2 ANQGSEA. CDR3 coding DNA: TGCAGCGCCCGGGGGGGGGACCGGGGCTATGGCTACACCTTC. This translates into CSARGGDRGYGYTF.

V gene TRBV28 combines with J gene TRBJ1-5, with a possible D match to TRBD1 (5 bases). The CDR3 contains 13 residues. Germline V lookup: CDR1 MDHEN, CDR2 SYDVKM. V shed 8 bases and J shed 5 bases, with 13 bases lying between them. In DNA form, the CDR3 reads TGTGCCAGCTGGGGGACCGGTTATCAGCCCCAGCATTTT. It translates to CASWGTGYQPQHF.

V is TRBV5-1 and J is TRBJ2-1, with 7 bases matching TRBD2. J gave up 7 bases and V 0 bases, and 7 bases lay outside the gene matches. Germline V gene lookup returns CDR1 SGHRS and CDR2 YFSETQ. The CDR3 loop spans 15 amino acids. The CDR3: CASSLDPTSRNEQFF. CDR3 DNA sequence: TGCGCCAGCAGCTTGGACCCGACTAGCCGGAATGAGCAGTTCTTC.

The CDR3 DNA reads TGTGCCAGCAGCACACCCCCCCGGGTAGGGACTGAAGCTTTCTTT. Its translation is CASSTPPRVGTEAFF. The chain combines TRBV11-2 with TRBJ1-1; D gene ambiguous. With 5 bases removed from V and 5 bases from J, the gap between germline ends came to 18 bases. The CDR3 is made up of 15 amino acids. Looked up from germline, CDR1 is SGHAT and CDR2 is FQNNGV.

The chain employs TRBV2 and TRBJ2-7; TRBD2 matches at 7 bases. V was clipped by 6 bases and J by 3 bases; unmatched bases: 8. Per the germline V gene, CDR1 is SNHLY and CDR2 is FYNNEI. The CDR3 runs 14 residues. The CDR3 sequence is CASSTGGGYYEQYF. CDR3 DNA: TGTGCCAGCAGCACGGGGGGAGGTTACTACGAGCAGTACTTC.

The CDR3 reads CASSPPGNTGELFF. CDR3 DNA: TGTGCCAGCTCACCACCAGGGAACACCGGGGAGCTGTTTTTT. The chain is built from TRBV18 and TRBJ2-2; no firm D call. The CDR3 is 14 amino acids. Germline lookup yields CDR1 KGHSH and CDR2 LQKENI. Trimming took 0 bases from V and 1 from J, leaving 3 bases between them.

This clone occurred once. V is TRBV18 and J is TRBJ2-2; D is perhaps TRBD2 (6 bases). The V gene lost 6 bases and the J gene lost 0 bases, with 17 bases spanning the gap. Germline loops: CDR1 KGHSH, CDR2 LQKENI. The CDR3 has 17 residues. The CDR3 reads CASSPGRGTANTGELFF. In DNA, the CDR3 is TGTGCCAGCTCCCCCGGTCGGGGGACGGCGAACACCGGGGAGCTGTTTTTT.

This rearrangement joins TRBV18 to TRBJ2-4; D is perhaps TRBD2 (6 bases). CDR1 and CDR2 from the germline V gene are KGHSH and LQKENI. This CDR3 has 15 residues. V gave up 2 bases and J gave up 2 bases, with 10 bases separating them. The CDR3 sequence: CASSPFGGTKNIQYF. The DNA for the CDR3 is TGTGCCAGCTCACCATTCGGGGGAACCAAAAACATTCAGTACTTC.

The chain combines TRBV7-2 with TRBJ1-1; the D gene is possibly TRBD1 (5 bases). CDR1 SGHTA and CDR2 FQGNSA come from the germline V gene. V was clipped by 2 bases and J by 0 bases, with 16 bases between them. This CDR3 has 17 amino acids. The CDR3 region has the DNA TGTGCCAGCAGCTTATCCATAGTGGCAGGGTTGAACACTGAAGCTTTCTTT. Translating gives CASSLSIVAGLNTEAFF. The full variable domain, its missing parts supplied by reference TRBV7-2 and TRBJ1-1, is GAGVSQSPSNKVTEKGKDVELRCDPISGHTALYWYRQSLGQGLEFLIYFQGNSAPDKSGLPSDRFSAERTGGSVSTLTIQRTQQEDSAVYLCASSLSIVAGLNTEAFFGQGTRLTVV.

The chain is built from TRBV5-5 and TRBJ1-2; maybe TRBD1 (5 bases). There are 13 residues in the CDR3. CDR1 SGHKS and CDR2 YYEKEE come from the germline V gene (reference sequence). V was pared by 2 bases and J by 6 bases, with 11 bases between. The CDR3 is CASSFDGGNGYTF. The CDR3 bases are TGTGCCAGCAGCTTCGACGGGGGGAATGGCTACACCTTC.

The CDR3 protein is CASSDSVGPNYGYTF. The CDR3 coding sequence is TGTGCCAGCAGTGACTCGGTCGGGCCCAACTATGGCTACACCTTC. The chain links TRBV6-4 to TRBJ1-2, with D hard to call. Trimming pared 0 bases from V and 2 bases from J, leaving 10 bases between. This CDR3 has 15 amino acids. CDR1 MRHNA and CDR2 SNTAGT come from the germline V gene.